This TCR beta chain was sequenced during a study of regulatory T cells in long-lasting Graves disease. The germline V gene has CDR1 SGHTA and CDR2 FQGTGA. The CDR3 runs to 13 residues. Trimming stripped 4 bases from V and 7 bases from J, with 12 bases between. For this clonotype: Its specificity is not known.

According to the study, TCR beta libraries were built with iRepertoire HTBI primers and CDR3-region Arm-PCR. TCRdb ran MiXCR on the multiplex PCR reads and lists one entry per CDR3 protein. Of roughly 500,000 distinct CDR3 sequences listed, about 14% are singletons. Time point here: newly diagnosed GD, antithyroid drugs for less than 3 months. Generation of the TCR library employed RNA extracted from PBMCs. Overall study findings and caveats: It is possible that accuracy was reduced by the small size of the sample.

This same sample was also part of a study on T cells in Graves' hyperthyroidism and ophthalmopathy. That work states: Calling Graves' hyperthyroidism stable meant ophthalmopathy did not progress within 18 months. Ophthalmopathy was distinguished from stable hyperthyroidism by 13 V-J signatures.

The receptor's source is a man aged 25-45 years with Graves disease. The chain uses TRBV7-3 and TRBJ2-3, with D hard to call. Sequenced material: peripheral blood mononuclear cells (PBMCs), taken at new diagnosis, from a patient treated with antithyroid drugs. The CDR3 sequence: CASSSLSGHTQYF. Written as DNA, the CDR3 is TGTGCCAGCAGCTCTCTTAGTGGGCATACGCAGTATTTT. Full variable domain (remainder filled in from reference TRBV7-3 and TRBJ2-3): GAGVSQTPSNKVTEKGKYVELRCDPISGHTALYWYRQSLGQGPEFLIYFQGTGAADDSGLPNDRFFAVRPEGSVSTLKIQRTERGDSAVYLCASSSLSGHTQYFGPGTRLTVL.